The 11 T cell receptor beta chains reported below all come from one sample, sequenced in a study of OX40 agonist ivuxolimab in advanced cancers. The method was immunoSEQ multiplex PCR; TCRdb's version includes in-frame clones alone and lacks a portion of them. The sample includes 60,000 to 75,000 clones, roughly 88% of them seen just once. The sample was CD4+ or CD8+ T cells sorted from blood, taken in a trial of the OX40 agonist ivuxolimab. The receptors shown here come from an adult with an advanced solid tumor such as melanoma, head and neck, liver or kidney cancer.

The chain is built from TRBV6-1 and TRBJ2-1; tentatively, D is TRBD2 (6 bases). The CDR3 consists of 11 residues. V lost 2 bases and J lost 12, with 8 bases in between. In germline, CDR1 is MNHNS, CDR2 SASEGT. CDR3: CASSEWEAQFF. The CDR3 DNA is TGTGCCAGCAGTGAATGGGAGGCGCAGTTCTTC.

V is TRBV7-9 and J is TRBJ1-1; D is perhaps TRBD1 (5 bases). V was pared by 2 bases and J by 4 bases, with 14 bases between. Germline V CDR1 and CDR2: SEHNR, FQNEAQ (reference sequence). This CDR3 contains 15 residues. The CDR3, as DNA: TGTGCCAGCAGCTTACTAGGGGCAGAAATCACTGAAGCTTTCTTT. Amino acid sequence: CASSLLGAEITEAFF.

This clone was observed a handful of times. The V call is TRBV28, the J call TRBJ1-5, with D possibly being TRBD1 (6 bases). The germline V gene has CDR1 MDHEN and CDR2 SYDVKM. The CDR3 is 14 residues long. Trimming removed 3 bases at V and 6 bases at J, with 12 bases between. The CDR3 loop is CASSFLKGVQPQHF. Here the CDR3 DNA reads TGTGCCAGCAGTTTCTTGAAGGGGGTTCAGCCCCAGCATTTT. The complete variable domain, with remaining parts taken from reference TRBV28 and TRBJ1-5, reads DVKVTQSSRYLVKRTGEKVFLECVQDMDHENMFWYRQDPGLGLRLIYFSYDVKMKEKGDIPEGYSVSREKKERFSLILESASTNQTSMYLCASSFLKGVQPQHFGDGTRLSIL.

The gene calls are TRBV5-4 and TRBJ1-1; D perhaps matches TRBD1 (5 bases). V was shortened by 0 bases and J by 4 bases, with 10 bases between the two germline ends. The germline gives CDR1 SGHNT, CDR2 YYREEE (reference sequence). CDR3 size: 14 residues. CDR3 in amino acids: CASSLGGAFTEAFF. In DNA, the CDR3 is TGTGCCAGCAGCTTGGGAGGGGCGTTCACTGAAGCTTTCTTT.

This rearrangement joins TRBV18 to TRBJ2-1; D not certain. The germline V gene encodes CDR1 KGHSH and CDR2 LQKENI. The CDR3 extends over 16 amino acids. Trimming stripped 3 bases from V and 3 bases from J, with 15 bases between. In DNA, the CDR3 is TGTGCCAGCTCACCGGGTCTAGTTCCCCTCTACAATGAGCAGTTCTTC. Translated: CASSPGLVPLYNEQFF.

J is TRBJ1-3 and V is TRBV29-1; TRBD1 aligns across 8 bases. The CDR3 has 15 amino acids. With 1 base clipped from V and 5 bases from J, the junction kept 7 bases outside the gene matches. The germline CDR1 and CDR2 sequences are SQVTM and ANQGSEA. As DNA, the CDR3 is TGCAGCGTTGAAGCCGGGACAGGAACTCGAAACACCATATATTTT. Translation gives CSVEAGTGTRNTIYF. The variable domain in full, with the rest retrieved from reference TRBV29-1 and TRBJ1-3, is SAVISQKPSRDICQRGTSLTIQCQVDSQVTMMFWYRQQPGQSLTLIATANQGSEATYESGFVIDKFPISRPNLTFSTLTVSNMSPEDSSIYLCSVEAGTGTRNTIYFGEGSWLTVV.

V and J are TRBV7-2 and TRBJ2-7; 13 bases are shared with TRBD2. From germline, CDR1 is SGHTA and CDR2 FQGNSA. This CDR3 has 15 residues. V shed 5 bases and J 6 bases; nucleotides not matched to a gene: 7. DNA for the CDR3: TGTGCCAGCAGCCCCGGACTAGCGGGAGCAGTCGAGCAGTACTTC. Protein sequence: CASSPGLAGAVEQYF.

The gene calls are TRBV7-9 and TRBJ1-5, with 7 bases that match TRBD1. Germline loops: CDR1 SEHNR, CDR2 FQNEAQ (reference sequence). This CDR3 comprises 15 residues. The ends lost 5 bases at V and 5 bases at J; junction bases unmatched: 9. The CDR3 reads CASSPQGGRDQPQHF. CDR3 DNA: TGTGCCAGCAGCCCCCAAGGGGGCAGGGATCAGCCCCAGCATTTT.

The J gene is TRBJ2-1, the V gene TRBV5-6; D gene unclear. Germline lookup yields CDR1 SGHDT and CDR2 YYEEEE. The CDR3 runs 11 residues. V was cut by 1 base and J by 10 bases, with 6 bases left in between. CDR3 DNA sequence: TGTGCCAGCAGCTTGTCAACAGAGCAGTTCTTC. The encoded protein is CASSLSTEQFF.

This sequence joins TRBV4-3 and TRBJ2-1; D may correspond to TRBD1 or TRBD2 (6 bases each). Trimming removed 4 bases at V and 0 bases at J, with 16 bases between. CDR3 length: 17 amino acids. CDR1 is LGHNA and CDR2 is YSLEER in the germline V gene. DNA of the CDR3: TGCGCCAGCAGCCCCGCTGGAGGGGGTAGCTCCTACAATGAGCAGTTCTTC. Its protein is CASSPAGGGSSYNEQFF.

The chain couples TRBV5-1 to TRBJ1-5; no reliable D call. There are 13 residues in the CDR3. Germline-derived CDR1 and CDR2 are SGHRS and YFSETQ. Trimming took 5 bases from V and 6 from J, leaving 12 bases between them. CDR3 DNA sequence: TGCGCCAGCAGTACTCTCGGGTTTCAGCCCCAGCATTTT. Protein: CASSTLGFQPQHF.